This TCR beta chain was identified in a study of T-cell memory formation after mild COVID-19. 5'RACE primed at constant segments yielded TCR alpha and TCR beta cDNA libraries bearing sample barcodes and UMIs. TCRdb re-analysed the 5' RACE reads in MiXCR, keeping a single row per CDR3 protein. The data hold tens of thousands of distinct CDR3 sequences, with over 10% observed a single time. Findings and caveats of the study: Contracting CD4+ clones were located mainly in CM and EM, and CD8+ clones in EMRA.

Germline V gene lookup returns CDR1 MGHDK and CDR2 SYGVNS. The CDR3 is 15 residues long. The J segment lost 2 bases and the V segment lost 1 base, leaving 1 base of the junction unmatched. This clonotype was observed a handful of times. Its specificity is not known. The source is a man in his late teens or twenties who had mild COVID-19 (a few samples of this study predate the infection). Cell type and time point are not known. The chain employs TRBV25-1 and TRBJ2-7; 11 nucleotides agree with TRBD1. Sequenced material: PBMCs or a T cell subset sorted from them (not recorded which). CDR3 sequence: CASSEWDRGTYEQYF. The CDR3 DNA follows: TGTGCCAGCAGTGAATGGGACAGGGGGACCTACGAGCAGTACTTC.